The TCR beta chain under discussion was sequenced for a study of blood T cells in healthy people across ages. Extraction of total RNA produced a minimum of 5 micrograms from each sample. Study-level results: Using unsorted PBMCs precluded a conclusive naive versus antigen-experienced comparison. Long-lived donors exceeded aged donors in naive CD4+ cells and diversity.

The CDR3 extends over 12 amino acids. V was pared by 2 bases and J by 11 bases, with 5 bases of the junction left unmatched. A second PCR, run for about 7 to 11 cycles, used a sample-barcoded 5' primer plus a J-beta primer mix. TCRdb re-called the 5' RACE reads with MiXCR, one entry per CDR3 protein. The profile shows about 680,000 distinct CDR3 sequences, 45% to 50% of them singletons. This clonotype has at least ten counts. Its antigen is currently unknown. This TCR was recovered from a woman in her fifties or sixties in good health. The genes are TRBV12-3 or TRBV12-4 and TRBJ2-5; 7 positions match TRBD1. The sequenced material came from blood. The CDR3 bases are TGTGCCAGCAGTTTACCACCGGGACAGCAGTACTTC. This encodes CASSLPPGQQYF.